This T cell receptor beta chain was sequenced during a study of CD8 T cells in ankylosing spondylitis. The CDR3 length is 14 residues. From germline, CDR1 is DFQATT and CDR2 SNEGSKA (reference sequence). Trimming pared 4 bases from V and 1 base from J, leaving 11 bases between. TCR beta libraries were made by quantitative 5'-RACE with molecular barcodes. MiXCR, applied by TCRdb to the 5' RACE reads, yields one record per CDR3 protein. The sample lists under 250,000 distinct CDR3 sequences, roughly 32% occurring once. The chain employs TRBV20-1 and TRBJ2-1, with D possibly TRBD2 on 6 matching bases. Specimen: blood, either unsorted or a sorted T cell fraction (not recorded which). This sequence originates from a male donor with ankylosing spondylitis or in good health (not recorded which). Here the CDR3 reads CSATETRSYNEQFF. The DNA for the CDR3 is TGCAGTGCTACCGAGACTAGGTCCTACAATGAGCAGTTCTTC.